Shown below are 20 T cell receptor beta chains from a single sample sequenced in a study of blood T cell repertoires in COVID-19 (dated by TCRdb to about 2020). Library method: the immunoSEQ multiplex PCR assay. Held by TCRdb, this immuneACCESS table contains in-frame sequences only and omits some clones. Under half of the omission traces to an unresolved V gene where checked; the cause of the rest is unknown. The sample table shows 330,000 or so clones, and about 87% are seen once. The top ten hold more than 1.5% of the sample. Specimen: PBMCs or T cells enriched from blood (not recorded which). The receptors derive from a middle-aged man in a cohort exposed to, infected with or recovered from COVID-19 (not recorded which).

A single count supports this clone. V usage is TRBV7-9 and J usage is TRBJ2-1, with 10 positions matching TRBD2. V gave up 5 bases and J gave up 3 bases; unmatched junction bases: 10. The CDR3 spans 17 residues. Germline CDR1 SEHNR, CDR2 FQNEAQ (reference sequence). In nucleotides, the CDR3 is TGTGCCAGCAGCCCGGGACTAGCGAATGACTACTACAATGAGCAGTTCTTC. Its translation is CASSPGLANDYYNEQFF.

The genes are TRBV7-2 and TRBJ2-7; the D is unclear. The germline V and J ends were trimmed by 1 base and 2 bases, with 9 bases remaining between them. The CDR3 runs 14 residues. From germline, CDR1 is SGHTA and CDR2 FQGNSA. For the CDR3, the DNA is TGTGCCAGCAGCTTAGGGGCCCCCACCTACGAGCAGTACTTC. It translates to CASSLGAPTYEQYF.

The CDR3 nucleotides read TGTGCCAGTAGCCCTCAGGCGGGACTAGCGGGGCCTGGGGCCAAAAACATTCAGTACTTC. Its translation: CASSPQAGLAGPGAKNIQYF. The chain uses TRBV19 and TRBJ2-4; 13 positions agree with TRBD2. Looked up from germline, CDR1 is LNHDA and CDR2 is SQIVND (reference sequence). The J segment lost 1 base and the V segment lost 6 bases, leaving 15 bases of the junction unmatched. The CDR3 is 20 residues long.

V gene TRBV7-6 combines with J gene TRBJ2-5; perhaps TRBD2 as D (5 bases). CDR3 length equals 15 residues. V was pared by 5 bases and J by 2 bases, with 15 bases between. Germline V gives CDR1 SGHVS, CDR2 FNYEAQ. The CDR3 DNA follows: TGTGCCAGCAGCCCCCCTTGGGGAGTACAAGAGACCCAGTACTTC. This codes for CASSPPWGVQETQYF.

Only one count was recorded for this clone. This chain links TRBV7-2 with TRBJ2-5, with a tentative D call TRBD2 (6 bases). The CDR3 sequence is 15 residues long. V gave up 2 bases and J gave up 4 bases, with 14 bases separating them. CDR1 and CDR2 from the germline V gene are SGHTA and FQGNSA. Here the CDR3 DNA reads TGTGCCAGCAGCTTATTTGGGGGAGGTTCAGAGACCCAGTACTTC. Translating it yields CASSLFGGGSETQYF.

The CDR3 DNA reads TGTGCCAGCAGTGAAGCGGGAGGGACTGAAGCTTTCTTT. Its translation is CASSEAGGTEAFF. The chain carries TRBV6-1 and TRBJ1-1; D is unclear. Germline V gene data show CDR1 as MNHNS and CDR2 as SASEGT. Trimming removed 0 bases from V and 5 bases from J, with 7 bases in between. The CDR3 consists of 13 residues.

The CDR3 nucleotides are TGTGCCAGCAGCTTGTCAGGGGGCCATACCTACGAGCAGTACTTC. Its translation is CASSLSGGHTYEQYF. The J gene is TRBJ2-7, the V gene TRBV5-4, with 8 positions matching TRBD1. The CDR3 spans 15 residues. CDR1 and CDR2 from the germline V gene are SGHNT and YYREEE (reference sequence). V dropped 1 base and J dropped 2; count of bases not matched to a gene: 5.

This chain links TRBV4-2 with TRBJ2-3; 11 nucleotides line up with TRBD2. CDR3 length: 19 residues. CDR1 is LGHNA, CDR2 YNFKEQ, per germline. The junction had 9 bases not matched to a gene; V was cut back by 1 base and J by 0 bases. The CDR3 loop reads CASSQVSTSGRHSTDTQYF. The CDR3 nucleotides read TGTGCCAGCAGCCAAGTCTCCACTAGCGGGAGACACAGCACAGATACGCAGTATTTT.

This clone was observed once. This sequence joins TRBV28 and TRBJ1-1; perhaps TRBD1 as D (6 bases). The CDR3 runs 15 residues. Deletions cut 5 bases from V and 5 bases from J, with 18 bases between. Germline loops: CDR1 MDHEN, CDR2 SYDVKM. Here the CDR3 DNA reads TGTGCCAGCAGTCGCACTACAGGGAGACGGACTGAAGCTTTCTTT. This codes for CASSRTTGRRTEAFF.

The rearrangement uses TRBV7-8 and TRBJ1-5; weak D call: TRBD1 (6 bases). Trimming stripped 4 bases from V and 4 bases from J, with 14 bases between. The CDR3 totals 15 residues. Germline V lookup: CDR1 SGHVS, CDR2 FQNEAQ. CDR3 DNA: TGTGCCAGCAGCTCATATGACAGGCGTAATCAGCCCCAGCATTTT. Translating gives CASSSYDRRNQPQHF. Drawing the rest from reference TRBV7-8 and TRBJ1-5, the complete variable domain is GAGVSQSPRYKVAKRGQDVALRCDPISGHVSLFWYQQALGQGPEFLTYFQNEAQLDKSGLPSDRFFAERPEGSVSTLKIQRTQQEDSAVYLCASSSYDRRNQPQHFGDGTRLSIL.

The rearrangement uses TRBV27 and TRBJ1-6; TRBD1 matches 7 bases. CDR3 length: 13 amino acids. In germline, CDR1 is MNHEY, CDR2 SMNVEV (reference sequence). V lost 8 bases and J lost 10; bases outside the gene matches: 8. The CDR3 spells CASGGQSNSPLHF. CDR3 coding DNA: TGTGCCAGCGGGGGACAGTCAAACTCACCCCTCCACTTT.

The rearrangement links TRBV3-1 (or the pseudogene TRBV3-2) to TRBJ1-4; tentatively, D is TRBD1 (6 bases). This CDR3 is 15 amino acids long. Germline V gene data show CDR1 as LGHDT and CDR2 as YNNKEL (reference sequence). Between the trimmed V and J ends, which lost 3 bases and 5 bases, there was a span of 13 bases. DNA for the CDR3: TGTGCCAGCAGCCACGGGTCCCAGGGGAATGAAAAACTGTTTTTT. Amino acid sequence: CASSHGSQGNEKLFF.

The CDR3 sequence is CATSTTGGRDTEAFF. The CDR3 coding sequence is TGTGCCACCAGCACGACAGGGGGCAGGGACACTGAAGCTTTCTTT. J is TRBJ1-1 and V is TRBV15; 10 bases fit TRBD1. Germline V lookup: CDR1 LNHNV, CDR2 YYDKDF (reference sequence). The junction had 5 bases not matched to a gene; V was cut back by 4 bases and J by 3 bases. This CDR3 has 15 residues.

The chain combines TRBV5-6 with TRBJ2-7; tentatively, D is TRBD1 (6 bases). Per the germline V gene, CDR1 is SGHDT and CDR2 is YYEEEE. This CDR3 contains 16 residues. V was pared by 4 bases and J by 3 bases, with 20 bases between. The CDR3 region is CASSLYPGHIDYEQYF. The DNA of the CDR3 is TGTGCCAGCAGCCTGTACCCGGGACATATAGACTACGAGCAGTACTTC.

The J gene is TRBJ2-7, the V gene TRBV5-4; a weak D match, TRBD1 (6 bases). The V end lost 4 bases, the J end lost 3 bases, and 14 bases lay between the germline ends. The CDR3 runs to 14 residues. Germline CDR1 reads SGHNT; CDR2 reads YYREEE (reference sequence). The CDR3 loop reads CASSNRVGGYEQYF. CDR3 nucleotide sequence: TGTGCCAGCAGCAACCGGGTAGGGGGCTACGAGCAGTACTTC.

The chain joins TRBV28 to TRBJ2-1, with D possibly matching TRBD1 (6 bases). Trimming took off 3 bases at V and 7 bases at J, with 19 bases between the two ends. This CDR3 is built from 16 residues. Germline V gene sequence: CDR1 MDHEN, CDR2 SYDVKM. CDR3: CASSFRGHLIRNEQFF. The CDR3 bases are TGTGCCAGCAGTTTTAGGGGACACTTAATTAGAAATGAGCAGTTCTTC.

The J gene is TRBJ1-1, the V gene TRBV7-9; 10 nucleotides align to TRBD1. The CDR3 spans 14 residues. Germline loops: CDR1 SEHNR, CDR2 FQNEAQ (reference sequence). After removal of 5 bases from V and 5 bases from J, the junction contained 5 bases not matched to a gene. The DNA for the CDR3 is TGTGCCAGCAGCGCCAGACAGGGGGCAACTGAAGCTTTCTTT. This codes for CASSARQGATEAFF.

This clone was counted only a few times. The chain joins TRBV24-1 to TRBJ2-1; TRBD2 aligns across 7 bases. Per the germline V gene, CDR1 is KGHDR and CDR2 is SFDVKD. The CDR3 consists of 12 residues. V lost 9 bases, J lost 7 bases, and 5 bases stayed unmatched. The CDR3 here is CATARERNEQFF. CDR3 in DNA: TGTGCCACCGCGCGGGAGCGAAATGAGCAGTTCTTC.

The chain joins TRBV19 to TRBJ2-1; 14 nucleotides align to TRBD2. The CDR3 contains 16 residues. The ends lost 2 bases at V and 6 bases at J; junction bases unmatched: 3. Germline assignment: CDR1 LNHDA and CDR2 SQIVND (reference sequence). The CDR3 here is CASSIKGLAGVNEQFF. CDR3 nucleotides: TGTGCCAGTAGTATAAAGGGACTAGCGGGAGTCAATGAGCAGTTCTTC.

The chain uses TRBV7-9 and TRBJ2-7, with 7 bases aligning to TRBD2. In germline, CDR1 is SEHNR, CDR2 FQNEAQ (reference sequence). The CDR3 sequence is 15 residues long. Losses at the gene ends were 1 base for V and 1 base for J; bases not matched to a gene: 4. DNA for the CDR3: TGTGCCAGCAGCTTAGGGGGCGGGAGATCCTACGAGCAGTACTTC. It translates to CASSLGGGRSYEQYF.